Described below is a single T cell receptor beta chain sequence and its context. The target antigen is unknown. The source of the sample is a study of shared clonotypes between healthy human individuals. The V gene lost 5 bases and the J gene lost 2 bases, with 9 bases spanning the gap. This CDR3 has 14 amino acids. Germline values: CDR1 MDHEN, CDR2 SYDVKM. Study-wide results and caveats: Sorted-subset samples were not fully sequenced, rarefaction indicated. What naive subsets generally showed was a larger estimated richness than memory subsets showed.

The assay was immunoSEQ multiplex PCR, and TCRdb's table has in-frame clones only and misses some. Found here are under 650,000 clones, 90% to 96% of them singletons; the top ten hold 0.06%. This rearrangement joins TRBV28 to TRBJ2-2, with TRBD2 as a possible D gene (5 bases). The clonotype was recovered from a woman between 25 and 40 years old in good health. The sample taken for sequencing was naive CD4+ T cells sorted from blood. Subset defined: CD45RA+ positively selected. Here the CDR3 reads CASSRGPNTGELFF. CDR3 DNA sequence: TGTGCCAGCAGTCGCGGGCCTAACACCGGGGAGCTGTTTTTT.